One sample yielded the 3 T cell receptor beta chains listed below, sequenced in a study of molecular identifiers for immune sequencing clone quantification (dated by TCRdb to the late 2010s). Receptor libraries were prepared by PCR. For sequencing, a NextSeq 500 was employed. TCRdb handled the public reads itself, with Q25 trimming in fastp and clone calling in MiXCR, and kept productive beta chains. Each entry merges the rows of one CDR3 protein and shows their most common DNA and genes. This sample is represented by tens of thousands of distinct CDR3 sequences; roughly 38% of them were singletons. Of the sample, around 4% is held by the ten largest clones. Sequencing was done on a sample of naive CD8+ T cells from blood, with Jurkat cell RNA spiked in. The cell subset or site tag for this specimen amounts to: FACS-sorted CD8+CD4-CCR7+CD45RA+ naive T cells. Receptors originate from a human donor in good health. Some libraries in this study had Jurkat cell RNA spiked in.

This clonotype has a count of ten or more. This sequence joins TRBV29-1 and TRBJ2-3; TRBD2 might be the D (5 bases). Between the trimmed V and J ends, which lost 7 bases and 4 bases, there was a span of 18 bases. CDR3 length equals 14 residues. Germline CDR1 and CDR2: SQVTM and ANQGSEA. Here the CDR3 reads CSAEGISISDTQYF. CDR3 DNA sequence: TGCAGCGCTGAGGGTATTTCCATTTCAGATACGCAGTATTTT.

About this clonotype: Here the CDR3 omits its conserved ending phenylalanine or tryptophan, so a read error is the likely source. CDR3 region: CASSQDPGNTGELFY. DNA of the CDR3: TGCGCCAGCAGCCAAGATCCGGGTAACACCGGGGAGCTGTTTTAT. The chain has TRBV4-3 and TRBJ2-2; D uncertain. In germline, CDR1 is LGHNA, CDR2 YSLEER. Trimming left V 0 bases short and J 2 bases short, with 7 bases between. This CDR3 is built from 15 residues.

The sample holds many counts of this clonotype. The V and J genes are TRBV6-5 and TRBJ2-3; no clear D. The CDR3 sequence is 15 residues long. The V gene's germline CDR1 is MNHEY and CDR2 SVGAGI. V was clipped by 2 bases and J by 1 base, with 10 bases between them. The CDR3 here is CASSYIDSGTDTQYF. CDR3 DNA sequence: TGTGCCAGCAGTTACATCGACTCCGGCACAGATACGCAGTATTTT.